This T cell receptor beta chain was sequenced during a study of cytomegalovirus exposure and HLA in healthy donors. Germline V gives CDR1 SGDLS, CDR2 YYNGEE. The CDR3 length is 14 residues. V lost 4 bases to trimming and J lost 1 base, with 10 bases between them. This clone was counted between two and nine times. Its antigen is unidentified. A multiplex PCR was run with 60 Vbeta primers and 13 Jbeta primers. Only in-frame clones appear in the TCRdb table, and some are missing; sequencing was by immunoSEQ multiplex PCR. The sample lists about 130,000 clones; about 82% were seen once. Study-wide results and limits: Associated with HLA alleles at 0.05 false discovery rate in a later analysis were over 15,000 TCR beta sequences. The study dropped some indistinguishable V segments, TRBV6-2 and TRBV6-3 among them.

The sample was PBMCs. The V and J genes are TRBV9 and TRBJ2-3, with D tentatively TRBD2 (6 bases). The TCR sequence derives from a man in his thirties or forties in good health and CMV-seronegative. CDR3 nucleotide sequence: TGTGCCAGCAGCCCCCGACTAGGCACAGATACGCAGTATTTT. It translates to CASSPRLGTDTQYF.